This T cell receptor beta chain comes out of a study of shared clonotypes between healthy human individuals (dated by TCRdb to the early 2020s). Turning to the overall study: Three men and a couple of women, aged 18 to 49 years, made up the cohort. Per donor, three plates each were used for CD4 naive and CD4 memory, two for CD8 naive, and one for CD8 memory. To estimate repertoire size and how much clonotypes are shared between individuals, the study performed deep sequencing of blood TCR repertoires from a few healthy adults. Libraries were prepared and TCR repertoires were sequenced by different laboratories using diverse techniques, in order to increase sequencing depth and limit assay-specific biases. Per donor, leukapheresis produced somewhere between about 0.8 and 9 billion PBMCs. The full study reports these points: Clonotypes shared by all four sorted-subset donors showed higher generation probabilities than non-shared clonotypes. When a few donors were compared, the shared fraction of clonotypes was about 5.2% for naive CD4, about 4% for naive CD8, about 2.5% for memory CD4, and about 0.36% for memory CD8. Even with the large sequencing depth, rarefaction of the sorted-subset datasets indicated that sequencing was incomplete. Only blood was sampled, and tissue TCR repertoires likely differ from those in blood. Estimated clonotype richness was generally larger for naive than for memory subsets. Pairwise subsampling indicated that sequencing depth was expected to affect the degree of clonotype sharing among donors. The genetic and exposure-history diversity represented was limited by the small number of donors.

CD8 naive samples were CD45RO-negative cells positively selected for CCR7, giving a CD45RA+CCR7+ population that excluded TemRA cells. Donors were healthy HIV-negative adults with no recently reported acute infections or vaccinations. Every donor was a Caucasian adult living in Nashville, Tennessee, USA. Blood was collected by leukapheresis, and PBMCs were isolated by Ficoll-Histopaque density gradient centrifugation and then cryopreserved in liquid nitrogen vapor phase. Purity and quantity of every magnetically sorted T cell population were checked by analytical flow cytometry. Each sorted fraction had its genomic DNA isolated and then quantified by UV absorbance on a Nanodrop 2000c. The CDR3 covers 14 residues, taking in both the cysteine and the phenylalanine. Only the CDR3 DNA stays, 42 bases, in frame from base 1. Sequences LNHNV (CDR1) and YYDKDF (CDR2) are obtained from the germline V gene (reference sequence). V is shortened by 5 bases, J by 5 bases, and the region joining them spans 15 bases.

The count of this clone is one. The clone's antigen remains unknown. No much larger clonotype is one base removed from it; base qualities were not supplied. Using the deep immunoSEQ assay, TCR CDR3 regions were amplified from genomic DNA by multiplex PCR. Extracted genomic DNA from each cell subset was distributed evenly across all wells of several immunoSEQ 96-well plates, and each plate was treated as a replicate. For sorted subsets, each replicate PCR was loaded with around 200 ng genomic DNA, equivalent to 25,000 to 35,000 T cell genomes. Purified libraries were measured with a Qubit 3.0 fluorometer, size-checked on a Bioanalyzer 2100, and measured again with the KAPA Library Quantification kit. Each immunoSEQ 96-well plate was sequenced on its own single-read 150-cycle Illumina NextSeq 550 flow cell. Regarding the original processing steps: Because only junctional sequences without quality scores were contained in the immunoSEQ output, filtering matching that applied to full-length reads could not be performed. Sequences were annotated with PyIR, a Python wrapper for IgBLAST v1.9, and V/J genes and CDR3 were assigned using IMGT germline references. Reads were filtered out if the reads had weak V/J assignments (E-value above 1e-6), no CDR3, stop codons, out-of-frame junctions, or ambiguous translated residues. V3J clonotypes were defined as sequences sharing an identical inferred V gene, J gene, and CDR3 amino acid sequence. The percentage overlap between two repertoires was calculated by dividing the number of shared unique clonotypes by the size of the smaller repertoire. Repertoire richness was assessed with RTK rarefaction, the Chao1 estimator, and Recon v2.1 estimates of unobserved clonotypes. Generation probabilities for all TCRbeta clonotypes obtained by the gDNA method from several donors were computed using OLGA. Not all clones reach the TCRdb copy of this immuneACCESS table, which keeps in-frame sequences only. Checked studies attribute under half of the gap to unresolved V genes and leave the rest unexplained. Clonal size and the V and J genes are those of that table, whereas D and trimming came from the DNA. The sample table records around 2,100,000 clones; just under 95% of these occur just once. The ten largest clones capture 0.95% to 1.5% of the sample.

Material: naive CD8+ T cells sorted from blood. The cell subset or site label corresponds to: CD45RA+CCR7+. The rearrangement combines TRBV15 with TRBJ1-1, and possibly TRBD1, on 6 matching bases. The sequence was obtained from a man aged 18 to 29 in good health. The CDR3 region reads CATSRGWGATEAFF. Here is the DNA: TGTGCCACCAGCCGTGGATGGGGGGCTACTGAAGCTTTCTTT. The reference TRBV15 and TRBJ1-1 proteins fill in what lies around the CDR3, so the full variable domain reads DAMVIQNPRYQVTQFGKPVTLSCSQTLNHNVMYWYQQKSSQAPKLLFHYYDKDFNNEADTPDNFQSRRPNTSFCFLDIRSPGLGDTAMYLCATSRGWGATEAFFGQGTRLTVV.